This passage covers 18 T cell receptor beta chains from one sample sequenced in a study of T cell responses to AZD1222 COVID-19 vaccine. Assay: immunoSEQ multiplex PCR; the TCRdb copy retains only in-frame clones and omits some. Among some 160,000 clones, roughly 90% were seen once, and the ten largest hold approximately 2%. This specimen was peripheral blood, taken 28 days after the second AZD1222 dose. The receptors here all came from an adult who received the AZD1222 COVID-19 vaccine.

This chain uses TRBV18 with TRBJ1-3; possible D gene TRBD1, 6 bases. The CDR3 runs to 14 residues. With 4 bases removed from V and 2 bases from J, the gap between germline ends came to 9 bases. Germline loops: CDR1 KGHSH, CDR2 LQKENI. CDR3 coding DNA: TGTGCCAGCTCACTGGGACAACCTGGAAACACCATATATTTT. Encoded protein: CASSLGQPGNTIYF.

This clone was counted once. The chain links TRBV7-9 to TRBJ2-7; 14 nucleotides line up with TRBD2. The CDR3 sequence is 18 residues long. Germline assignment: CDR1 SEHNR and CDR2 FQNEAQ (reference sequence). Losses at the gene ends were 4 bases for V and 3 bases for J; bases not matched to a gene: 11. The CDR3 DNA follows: TGTGCCAGCAGCTCCGGGACTAGCGGGGGAGTGCGAAACTACGAGCAGTACTTC. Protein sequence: CASSSGTSGGVRNYEQYF. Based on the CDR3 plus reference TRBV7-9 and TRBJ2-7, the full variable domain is DTGVSQNPRHKITKRGQNVTFRCDPISEHNRLYWYRQTLGQGPEFLTYFQNEAQLEKSRLLSDRFSAERPKGSFSTLEIQRTEQGDSAMYLCASSSGTSGGVRNYEQYFGPGTRLTVT.

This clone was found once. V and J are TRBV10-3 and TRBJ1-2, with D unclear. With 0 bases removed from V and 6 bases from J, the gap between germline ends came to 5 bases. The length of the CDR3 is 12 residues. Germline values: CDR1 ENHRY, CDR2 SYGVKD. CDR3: CAISESRDGYTF. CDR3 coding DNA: TGTGCCATCAGTGAGTCGAGGGATGGCTACACCTTC.

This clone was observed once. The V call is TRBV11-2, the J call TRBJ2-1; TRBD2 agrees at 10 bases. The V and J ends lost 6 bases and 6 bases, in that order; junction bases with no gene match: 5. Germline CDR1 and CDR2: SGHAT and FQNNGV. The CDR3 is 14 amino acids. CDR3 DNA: TGTGCCAGCAGACTAGCGGGAAGGCTCAATGAGCAGTTCTTC. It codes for CASRLAGRLNEQFF.

DNA for the CDR3: TGTGCCAGCAGCTTGTTTCAGGGGGCTGTCTACAATGAGCAGTTCTTC. This encodes CASSLFQGAVYNEQFF. The chain combines TRBV5-5 with TRBJ2-1; TRBD1 matches 8 bases. Per the germline V gene, CDR1 is SGHKS and CDR2 is YYEKEE (reference sequence). This CDR3 contains 16 residues. V was clipped by 1 base and J by 3 bases; unmatched bases: 6.

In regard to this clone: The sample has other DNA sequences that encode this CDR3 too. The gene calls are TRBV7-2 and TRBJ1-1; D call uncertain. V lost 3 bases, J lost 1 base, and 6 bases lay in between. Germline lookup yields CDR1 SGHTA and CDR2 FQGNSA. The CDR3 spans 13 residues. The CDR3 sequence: CASSLRSNTEAFF. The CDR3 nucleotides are TGTGCCAGCAGCTTGCGGTCGAACACTGAAGCTTTCTTT.

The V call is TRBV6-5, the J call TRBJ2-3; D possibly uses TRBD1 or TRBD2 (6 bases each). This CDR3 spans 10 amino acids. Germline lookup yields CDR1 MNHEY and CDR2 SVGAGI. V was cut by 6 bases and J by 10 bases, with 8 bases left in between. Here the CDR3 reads CASREGAQYF. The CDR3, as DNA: TGTGCCAGCAGGGAGGGGGCGCAGTATTTT.

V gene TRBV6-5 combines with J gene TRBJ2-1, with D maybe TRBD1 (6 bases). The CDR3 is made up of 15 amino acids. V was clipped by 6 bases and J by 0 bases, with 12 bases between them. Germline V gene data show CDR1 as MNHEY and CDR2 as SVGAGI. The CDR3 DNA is TGTGCCAGCAGCCACAGGGAAAGCTCCTACAATGAGCAGTTCTTC. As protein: CASSHRESSYNEQFF.

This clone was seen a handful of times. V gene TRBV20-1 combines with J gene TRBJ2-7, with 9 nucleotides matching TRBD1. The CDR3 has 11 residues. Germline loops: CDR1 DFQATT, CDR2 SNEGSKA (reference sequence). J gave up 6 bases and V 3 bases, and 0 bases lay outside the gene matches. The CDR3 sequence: CSARTGGEQYF. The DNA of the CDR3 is TGCAGTGCTAGGACAGGGGGCGAGCAGTACTTC.

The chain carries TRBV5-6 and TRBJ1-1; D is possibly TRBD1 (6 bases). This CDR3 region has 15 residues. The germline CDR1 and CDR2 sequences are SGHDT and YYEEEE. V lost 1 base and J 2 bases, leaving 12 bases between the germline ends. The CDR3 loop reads CASSLLDRRNTEAFF. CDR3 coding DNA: TGTGCCAGCAGCTTGCTCGACAGGAGAAACACTGAAGCTTTCTTT.

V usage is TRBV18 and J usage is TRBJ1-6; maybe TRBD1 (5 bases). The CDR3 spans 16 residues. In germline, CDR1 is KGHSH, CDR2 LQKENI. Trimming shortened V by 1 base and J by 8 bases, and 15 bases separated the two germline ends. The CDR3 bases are TGTGCCAGCTCACCACTGCCAGGGTTAGGAGATTCACCCCTCCACTTT. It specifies CASSPLPGLGDSPLHF. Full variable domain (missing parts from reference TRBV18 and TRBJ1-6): NAGVMQNPRHLVRRRGQEARLRCSPMKGHSHVYWYRQLPEEGLKFMVYLQKENIIDESGMPKERFSAEFPKEGPSILRIQQVVRGDSAAYFCASSPLPGLGDSPLHFGNGTRLTVT.

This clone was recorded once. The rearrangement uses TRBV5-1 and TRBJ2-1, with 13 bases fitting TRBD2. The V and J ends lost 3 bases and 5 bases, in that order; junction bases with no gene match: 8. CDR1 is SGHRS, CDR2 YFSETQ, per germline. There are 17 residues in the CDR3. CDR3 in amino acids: CASSSGLAGLSHNEQFF. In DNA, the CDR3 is TGCGCCAGCAGCTCGGGACTAGCGGGGTTGAGTCACAATGAGCAGTTCTTC.

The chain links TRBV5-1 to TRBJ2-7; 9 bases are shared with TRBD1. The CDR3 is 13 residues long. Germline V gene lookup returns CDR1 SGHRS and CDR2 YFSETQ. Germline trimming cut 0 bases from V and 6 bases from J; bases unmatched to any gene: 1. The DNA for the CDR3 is TGCGCCAGCAGCTTGGAGGACAGGGGCGAGCAGTACTTC. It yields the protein CASSLEDRGEQYF.

In DNA form, the CDR3 reads TGCGCCAGCAGCCAAGGGACGGGAAGGGCCACTGAAGCTTTCTTT. Amino acids: CASSQGTGRATEAFF. The V gene is TRBV4-1, the J gene TRBJ1-1; D is undetermined. The germline V gene has CDR1 MGHRA and CDR2 YSYEKL. The CDR3 has 15 amino acids. The V end lost 1 base, the J end lost 4 bases, and 13 bases lay between the germline ends.

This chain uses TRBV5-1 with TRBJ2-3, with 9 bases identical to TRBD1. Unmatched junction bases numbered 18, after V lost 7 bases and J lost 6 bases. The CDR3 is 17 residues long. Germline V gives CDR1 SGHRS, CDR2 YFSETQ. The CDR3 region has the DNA TGCGCCAGCTGCCCCCGGGGGGACAGGGCTCTCAGCGATACGCAGTATTTT. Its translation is CASCPRGDRALSDTQYF.

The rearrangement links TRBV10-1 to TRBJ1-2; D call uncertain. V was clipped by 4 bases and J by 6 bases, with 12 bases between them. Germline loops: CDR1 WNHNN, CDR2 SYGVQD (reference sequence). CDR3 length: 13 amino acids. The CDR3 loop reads CASSASHRDGYTF. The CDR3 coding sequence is TGCGCCAGCAGTGCCTCCCACCGAGATGGCTACACCTTC.

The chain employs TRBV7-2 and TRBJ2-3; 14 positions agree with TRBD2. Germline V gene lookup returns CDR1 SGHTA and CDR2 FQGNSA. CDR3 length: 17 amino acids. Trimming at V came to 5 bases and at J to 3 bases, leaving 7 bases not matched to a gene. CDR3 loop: CASSLVGTSGGTDTQYF. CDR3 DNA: TGTGCCAGCAGCCTCGTAGGGACTAGCGGGGGAACAGATACGCAGTATTTT.

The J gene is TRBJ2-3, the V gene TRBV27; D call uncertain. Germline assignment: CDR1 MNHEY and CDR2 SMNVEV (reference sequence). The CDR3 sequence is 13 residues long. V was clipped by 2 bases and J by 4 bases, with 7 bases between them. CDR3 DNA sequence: TGTGCCAGCAGTTTACTTAGGGCAGATACGCAGTATTTT. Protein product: CASSLLRADTQYF.